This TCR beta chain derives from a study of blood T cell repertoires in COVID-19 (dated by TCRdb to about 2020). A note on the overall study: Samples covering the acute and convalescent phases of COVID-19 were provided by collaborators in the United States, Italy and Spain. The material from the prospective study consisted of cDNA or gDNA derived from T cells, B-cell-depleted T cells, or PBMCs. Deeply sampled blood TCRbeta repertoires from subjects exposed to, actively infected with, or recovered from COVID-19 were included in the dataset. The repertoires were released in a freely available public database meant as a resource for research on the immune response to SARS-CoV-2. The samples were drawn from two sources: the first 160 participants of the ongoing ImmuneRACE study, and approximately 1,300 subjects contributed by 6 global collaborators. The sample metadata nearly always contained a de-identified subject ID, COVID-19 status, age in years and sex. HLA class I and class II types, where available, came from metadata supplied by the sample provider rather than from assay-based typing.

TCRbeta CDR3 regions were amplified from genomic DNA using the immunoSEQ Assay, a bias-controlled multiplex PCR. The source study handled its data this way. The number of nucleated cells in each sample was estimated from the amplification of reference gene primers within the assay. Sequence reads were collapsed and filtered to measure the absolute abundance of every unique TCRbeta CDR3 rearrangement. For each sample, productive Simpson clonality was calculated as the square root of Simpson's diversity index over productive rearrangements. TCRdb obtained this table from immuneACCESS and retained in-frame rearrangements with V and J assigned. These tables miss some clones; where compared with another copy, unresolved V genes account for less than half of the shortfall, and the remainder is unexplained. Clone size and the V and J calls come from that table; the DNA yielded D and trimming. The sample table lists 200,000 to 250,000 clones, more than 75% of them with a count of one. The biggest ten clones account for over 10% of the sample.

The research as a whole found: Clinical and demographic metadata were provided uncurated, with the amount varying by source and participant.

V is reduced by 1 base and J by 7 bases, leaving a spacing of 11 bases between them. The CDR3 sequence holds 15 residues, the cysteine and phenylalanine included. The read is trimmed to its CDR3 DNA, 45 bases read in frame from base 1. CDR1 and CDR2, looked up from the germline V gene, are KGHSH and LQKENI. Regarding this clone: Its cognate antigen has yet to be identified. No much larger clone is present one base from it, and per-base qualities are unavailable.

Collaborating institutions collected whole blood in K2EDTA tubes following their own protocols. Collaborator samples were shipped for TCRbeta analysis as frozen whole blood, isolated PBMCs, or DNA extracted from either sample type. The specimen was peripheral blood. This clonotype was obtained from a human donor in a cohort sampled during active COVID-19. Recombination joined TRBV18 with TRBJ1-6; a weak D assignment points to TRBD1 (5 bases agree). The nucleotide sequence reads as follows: TGTGCCAGCTCACCACTAGGGCAGGGAAATTCACCCCTCCACTTT. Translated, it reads CASSPLGQGNSPLHF.